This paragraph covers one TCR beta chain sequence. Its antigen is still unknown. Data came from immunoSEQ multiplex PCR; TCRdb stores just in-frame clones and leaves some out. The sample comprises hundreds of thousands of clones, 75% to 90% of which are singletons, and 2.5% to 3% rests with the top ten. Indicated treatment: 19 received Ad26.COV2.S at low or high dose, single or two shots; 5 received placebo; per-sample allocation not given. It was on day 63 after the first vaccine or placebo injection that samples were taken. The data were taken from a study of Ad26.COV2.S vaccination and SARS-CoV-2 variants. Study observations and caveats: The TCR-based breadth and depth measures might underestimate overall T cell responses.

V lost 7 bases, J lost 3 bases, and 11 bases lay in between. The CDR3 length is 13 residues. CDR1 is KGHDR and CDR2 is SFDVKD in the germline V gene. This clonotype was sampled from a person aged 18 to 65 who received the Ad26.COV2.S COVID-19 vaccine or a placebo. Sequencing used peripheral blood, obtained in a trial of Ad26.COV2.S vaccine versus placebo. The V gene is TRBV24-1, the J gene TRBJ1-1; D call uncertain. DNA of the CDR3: TGTGCCACCAGAGACACCTGGGACACTGAAGCTTTCTTT. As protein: CATRDTWDTEAFF.